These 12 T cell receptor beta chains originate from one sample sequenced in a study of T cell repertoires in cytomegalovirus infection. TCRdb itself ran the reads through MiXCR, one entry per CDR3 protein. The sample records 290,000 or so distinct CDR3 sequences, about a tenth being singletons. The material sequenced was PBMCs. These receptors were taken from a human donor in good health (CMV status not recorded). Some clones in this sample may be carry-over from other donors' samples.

CDR3 protein: CSAPRDRGTDTQYF. The CDR3 bases are TGCAGTGCTCCTCGGGACAGGGGAACAGATACGCAGTATTTT. The chain links TRBV20-1 to TRBJ2-3, with TRBD1 identical over 10 bases. Germline values: CDR1 DFQATT, CDR2 SNEGSKA (reference sequence). After removal of 5 bases from V and 3 bases from J, the junction contained 5 bases not matched to a gene. This CDR3 has 14 amino acids.

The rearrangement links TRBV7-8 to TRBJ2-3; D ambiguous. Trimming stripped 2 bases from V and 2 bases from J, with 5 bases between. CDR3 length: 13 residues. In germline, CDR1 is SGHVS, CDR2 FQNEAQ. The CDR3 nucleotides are TGTGCCAGCAGCTTATCCCACACAGATACGCAGTATTTT. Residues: CASSLSHTDTQYF.

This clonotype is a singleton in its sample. This CDR3 reads CASSLEKDTQYF. The CDR3 DNA sequence: TGCGCCAGCAGCTTGGAGAAAGATACGCAGTATTTT. The genes are TRBV5-1 and TRBJ2-3, with D uncertain. The CDR3 consists of 12 residues. V gave up 0 bases and J gave up 5 bases, with 4 bases separating them. Germline V gene sequence: CDR1 SGHRS, CDR2 YFSETQ.

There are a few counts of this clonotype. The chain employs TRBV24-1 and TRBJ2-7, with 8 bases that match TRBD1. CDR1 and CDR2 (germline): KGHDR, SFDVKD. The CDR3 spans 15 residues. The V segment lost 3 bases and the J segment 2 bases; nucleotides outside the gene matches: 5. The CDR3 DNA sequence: TGTGCCACCAGTGATCCGGGACAGGCAACCTACGAGCAGTACGTC. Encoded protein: CATSDPGQATYEQYV.

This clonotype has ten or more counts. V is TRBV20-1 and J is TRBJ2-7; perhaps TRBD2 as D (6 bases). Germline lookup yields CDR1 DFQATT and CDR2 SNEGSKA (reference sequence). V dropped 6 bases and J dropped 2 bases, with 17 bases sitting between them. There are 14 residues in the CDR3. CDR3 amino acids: CSAPGLYRPYEQYV. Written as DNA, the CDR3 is TGCAGTGCCCCGGGACTGTATAGACCCTACGAGCAGTACGTC.

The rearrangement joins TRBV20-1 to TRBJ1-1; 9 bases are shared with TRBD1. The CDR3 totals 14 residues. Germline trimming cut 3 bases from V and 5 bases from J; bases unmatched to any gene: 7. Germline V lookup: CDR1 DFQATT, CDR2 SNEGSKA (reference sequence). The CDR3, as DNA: TGCAGTGCTAGTGTCCCACAGGGGGCGACTGAAGCTTTCTTT. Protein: CSASVPQGATEAFF.

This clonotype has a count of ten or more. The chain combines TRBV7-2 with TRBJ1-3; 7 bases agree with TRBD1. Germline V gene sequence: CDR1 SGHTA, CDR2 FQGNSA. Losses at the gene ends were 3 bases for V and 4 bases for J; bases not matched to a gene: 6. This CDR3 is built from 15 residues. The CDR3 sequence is CASSFTGALGNTIYF. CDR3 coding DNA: TGTGCCAGCAGCTTTACAGGGGCGCTCGGAAACACCATATATTTT.

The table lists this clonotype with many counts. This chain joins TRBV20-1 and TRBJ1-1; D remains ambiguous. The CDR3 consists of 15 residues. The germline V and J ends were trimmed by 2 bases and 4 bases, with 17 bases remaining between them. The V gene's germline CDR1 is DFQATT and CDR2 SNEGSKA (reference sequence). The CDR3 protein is CSARIPGPRGTEAFF. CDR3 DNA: TGCAGTGCTAGAATTCCGGGCCCTAGAGGCACTGAAGCTTTCTTT.

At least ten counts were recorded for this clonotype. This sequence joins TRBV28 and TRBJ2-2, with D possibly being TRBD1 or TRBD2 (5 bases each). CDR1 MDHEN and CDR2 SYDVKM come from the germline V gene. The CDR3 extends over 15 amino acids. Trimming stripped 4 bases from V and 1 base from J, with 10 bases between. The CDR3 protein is CASSSPGLNTGELFF. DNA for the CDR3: TGTGCCAGCAGTTCCCCGGGGCTGAACACCGGGGAGCTGTTTTTT.

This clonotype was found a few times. The CDR3 region is CASSPGDRIEQYV. For the CDR3, the DNA is TGTGCCAGCAGCCCCGGCGACAGGATAGAGCAGTACGTC. The genes are TRBV28 and TRBJ2-7, with D possibly TRBD1 on 6 matching bases. Trimming left V 6 bases short and J 7 bases short, with 16 bases between. The CDR3 consists of 13 residues. Germline V gene sequence: CDR1 MDHEN, CDR2 SYDVKM.

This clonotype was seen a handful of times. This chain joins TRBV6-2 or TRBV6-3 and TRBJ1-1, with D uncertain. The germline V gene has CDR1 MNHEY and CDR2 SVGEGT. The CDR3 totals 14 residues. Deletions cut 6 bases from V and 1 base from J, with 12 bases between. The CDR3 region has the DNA TGTGCCAGCAGAGGGTTGGGGAAGAACACTGAAGCTTTCTTT. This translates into CASRGLGKNTEAFF.

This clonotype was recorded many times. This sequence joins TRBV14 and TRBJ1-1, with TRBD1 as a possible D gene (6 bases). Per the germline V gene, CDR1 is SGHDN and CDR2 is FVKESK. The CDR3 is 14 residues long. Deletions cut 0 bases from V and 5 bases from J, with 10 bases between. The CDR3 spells CASSQDYGQTEAFF. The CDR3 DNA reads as TGTGCCAGCAGCCAAGATTACGGACAGACTGAAGCTTTCTTT.